Included here is one T cell receptor (beta chain) sequence, with context. Its matching antigen is unknown. The junction differs from germline at one of its ends, possibly a read error. The data originate from a study of OX40 agonist ivuxolimab in advanced cancers. The wider study: The patients' treatment was ivuxolimab, an agonistic anti-OX40 (CD134) antibody.

Study-level results: Clonal expansion among partial responders at 0.1-3.0 mg/kg ranked near the lowest. Also showing low normalized T-cell clonal expansion were some of the nonresponders.

Here immunoSEQ multiplex PCR was the method, and the copy in TCRdb shows in-frame clones only, minus some. The profile covers about 48,000 clones, with around 90% appearing a single time and 40% to 55% taken by the ten largest. Germline CDR1 reads SGHVS; CDR2 reads FNYEAQ. This CDR3 has 16 residues. Any history of autoimmune disease or systemic immunosuppression disqualified patients. The rearrangement joins TRBV7-6 to TRBJ1-4, with TRBD1 matching over 10 bases. The receptor comes from an adult with an advanced solid tumor such as melanoma, head and neck, liver or kidney cancer. Sequences were derived from CD4+ or CD8+ T cells sorted from blood, sampled in a trial of the OX40 agonist ivuxolimab. CDR3 residues: CASSFLTGTGADGQIF. As DNA, the CDR3 is TGTGCCAGCAGCTTCTTAACGGGGACAGGGGCGGATGGTCAAATTTTT.